The sequence of this T cell receptor beta chain was determined in a study of OX40 agonist ivuxolimab in advanced cancers. Findings and caveats of the study: CD4+ and CD8+ T cells in blood underwent clonal expansion by week 6 at 0.1 to 3.0 mg/kg.

Details on this clone: Its target is unknown.

This CDR3 region has 15 residues. Germline lookup yields CDR1 SGHTA and CDR2 FQGNSA. The V and J ends lost 1 base and 1 base respectively, with 8 bases between them. The table came from immunoSEQ multiplex PCR; TCRdb's copy has only in-frame clones and leaves some out. The sample includes 25,000 to 40,000 clones, roughly 84% seen only once; the top ten take approximately 20%. The sequence was collected from an adult with an advanced solid tumor such as melanoma, head and neck, liver or kidney cancer. This sequence joins TRBV7-2 and TRBJ1-5; D gene uncertain. The specimen comprised CD4+ or CD8+ T cells sorted from blood, sampled in a trial of the OX40 agonist ivuxolimab. CDR3 region: CASSLDGISNQPQHF. DNA of the CDR3: TGTGCCAGCAGCTTAGACGGGATCAGCAATCAGCCCCAGCATTTT.